This T cell receptor (beta chain) was recovered during a study of blood T cell repertoires in COVID-19 (TCRdb year 2020). Regarding the study in general: Collaborator samples came from the United States, Italy and Spain and covered acute and convalescent phases of COVID-19. Where available, HLA class I and class II types were obtained from metadata supplied by the sample provider rather than from assay-based typing. The samples were drawn from the first 160 participants of the ongoing ImmuneRACE study and from more than 1,000 subjects provided by 6 global collaborators. Deeply sampled blood TCRbeta repertoires from subjects exposed to, actively infected with, or recovered from COVID-19 were included in the dataset. The material from the prospective study consisted of cDNA or gDNA derived from T cells, B-cell-depleted T cells, or PBMCs. A de-identified subject ID, COVID-19 status, age in years and sex were almost always included in the sample metadata. The repertoires were released in a freely available public database intended as a resource for research on the immune response to SARS-CoV-2.

The immunoSEQ Assay, a bias-controlled multiplex PCR, was used to amplify TCRbeta CDR3 regions from genomic DNA. The study's processing was this. Within the assay, amplification of reference gene primers was used to estimate how many nucleated cells each sample contained. To quantify the absolute abundance of each unique TCRbeta CDR3 rearrangement, sequence reads were collapsed and filtered. For each sample, productive Simpson clonality was calculated by taking the square root of Simpson's diversity index across productive rearrangements. TCRdb retrieved this table from immuneACCESS and kept in-frame rearrangements only. Not all clones are present; in checked studies, unresolved V genes account for under half, and no reason is known for the remainder. The DNA was the basis for D and trimming; V, J and clone size are from that table. Present in this sample are approximately 100,000 clones, about 80% of which were seen just once. The ten largest clones capture less than 8% of the sample.

At the junction V is shortened by 4 bases and J by 4 bases; bases outside the gene matches: 10. CDR1 and CDR2 (MNHEY, SVGAGI) derive from the germline V gene. Including cysteine and phenylalanine, the CDR3 has 16 amino acids. Only the CDR3 DNA is retained, 48 bases long and in frame from the first base. The paper as a whole reports these results and caveats: How much clinical and demographic metadata was included differed by source and by participant, and the metadata was provided uncurated.

The collaborating institutions used their own protocols to collect whole blood in K2EDTA tubes. For TCRbeta analysis, collaborators shipped samples as frozen whole blood, isolated PBMCs, or DNA extracted from either of those sample types. As for this clone: The antigen it recognizes is unknown. No per-base quality is available; no much larger clone lies one base away.

The rearrangement combines TRBV6-5 with TRBJ2-1, with 7 junctional bases fitting TRBD1. Sequencing input: peripheral blood. The sequence was obtained from a woman aged 45-59 years with acute or convalescent COVID-19. At the DNA level, the sequence is TGTGCCAGCAGTTTGGGACAGTTACCAGCGTACAATGAGCAGTTCTTC. The encoded protein is CASSLGQLPAYNEQFF.